The clone carrying this T cell receptor (beta chain) was recorded a few times. Its target is unknown. It was genomic DNA that served as the template for profiling TCR beta VDJ and CDR3. A single record per CDR3 protein comes from TCRdb applying MiXCR to the reads. The sample includes hundreds of thousands of distinct CDR3 sequences, 65% to 75% of them seen just once. This record comes from a study of CD8+CD57+ T cells in acquired aplastic anemia. Study overall: An average of roughly 2.9 ug of DNA was obtained from sorted CD4+ and CD8+ cells.

Germline V CDR1 and CDR2: LNHDA, SQIVND (reference sequence). V lost 5 bases and J 2 bases, leaving 16 bases between the germline ends. The CDR3 contains 16 residues. Points from the study as a whole: Overlap between patients and controls comprised twenty-nine CD8+ CDR3 sequences.

The sequencing input was sorted CD4+, CD8+, or CD8+CD57+ T cells (not recorded which) from PBMCs. This chain uses TRBV19 with TRBJ1-5; D unclear. This TCR came from a human donor in good health, serving as a control. The CDR3 here is CASSALRESGNQPQHF. The CDR3 DNA is TGTGCCAGTAGTGCCTTGAGGGAATCCGGCAATCAGCCCCAGCATTTT.